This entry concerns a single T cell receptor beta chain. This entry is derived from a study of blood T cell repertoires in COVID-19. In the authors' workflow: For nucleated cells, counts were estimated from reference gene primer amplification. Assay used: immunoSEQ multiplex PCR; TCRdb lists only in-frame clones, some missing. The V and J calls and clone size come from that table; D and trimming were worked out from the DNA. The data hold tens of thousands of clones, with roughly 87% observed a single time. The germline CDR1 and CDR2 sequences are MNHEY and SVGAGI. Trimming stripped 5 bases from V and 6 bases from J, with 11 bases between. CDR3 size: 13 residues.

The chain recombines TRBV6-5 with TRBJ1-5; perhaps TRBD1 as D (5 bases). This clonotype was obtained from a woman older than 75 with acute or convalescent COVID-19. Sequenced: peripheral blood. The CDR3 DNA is TGTGCCAGCAGTCCCCCGGGGGGTCAGCCCCAGCATTTT. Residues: CASSPPGGQPQHF.